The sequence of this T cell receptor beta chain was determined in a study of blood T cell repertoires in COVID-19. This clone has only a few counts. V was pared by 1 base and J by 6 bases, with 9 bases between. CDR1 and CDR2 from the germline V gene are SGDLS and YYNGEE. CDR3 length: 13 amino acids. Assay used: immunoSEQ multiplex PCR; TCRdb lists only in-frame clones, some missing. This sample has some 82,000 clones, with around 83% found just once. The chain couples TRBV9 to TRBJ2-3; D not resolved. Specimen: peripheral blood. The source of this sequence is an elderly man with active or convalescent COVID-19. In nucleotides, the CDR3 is TGTGCCAGCAGCGTATCCGGTTGGGATACGCAGTATTTT. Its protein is CASSVSGWDTQYF.